Shown below are 25 T cell receptor beta chains from a single sample sequenced in a study of cytomegalovirus exposure and HLA in healthy donors. Primers: 60 Vbeta forward and 13 Jbeta reverse. Sequencing used immunoSEQ multiplex PCR; TCRdb keeps in-frame clones, though not all of them. Of some 200,000 clones listed, roughly 80% were seen once; the top ten hold around 3.2%. The sequenced material came from PBMCs. The receptors shown here come from a female donor in good health and CMV-seronegative.

The chain combines TRBV5-4 with TRBJ1-3; 7 bases align to TRBD1. Germline V gene data show CDR1 as SGHNT and CDR2 as YYREEE (reference sequence). CDR3 length: 14 amino acids. Germline trimming cut 3 bases from V and 0 bases from J; bases unmatched to any gene: 0. The CDR3 spells CASSWDSSGNTIYF. The CDR3 region has the DNA TGTGCCAGCAGCTGGGACAGCTCTGGAAACACCATATATTTT.

In DNA, the CDR3 is TGTGCCAGCACCCGGAGTTTCCAAGAGACCCAGTACTTC. Protein: CASTRSFQETQYF. The gene calls are TRBV11-2 and TRBJ2-5; D not certain. Germline lookup yields CDR1 SGHAT and CDR2 FQNNGV. CDR3 length equals 13 residues. Trimming shortened V by 7 bases and J by 1 base, and 10 bases separated the two germline ends. Full variable domain (rest looked up from reference TRBV11-2 and TRBJ2-5): EAGVAQSPRYKIIEKRQSVAFWCNPISGHATLYWYQQILGQGPKLLIQFQNNGVVDDSQLPKDRFSAERLKGVDSTLKIQPAKLEDSAVYLCASTRSFQETQYFGPGTRLLVL.

The chain joins TRBV28 to TRBJ2-2, with TRBD1 matching over 9 bases. CDR1 is MDHEN, CDR2 SYDVKM, per germline. This CDR3 spans 15 amino acids. The junction had 6 bases not matched to a gene; V was cut back by 6 bases and J by 4 bases. CDR3 sequence reads: CASSTGTGFTGELFF. DNA of the CDR3: TGTGCCAGCAGCACCGGGACAGGGTTCACCGGGGAGCTGTTTTTT.

On this clone: At one end the junction does not follow the germline gene, possibly because of a read error. The chain employs TRBV7-3 and TRBJ1-1; a possible D gene is TRBD1 (5 bases). The CDR3 sequence is 15 residues long. CDR1 SGHTA and CDR2 FQGTGA come from the germline V gene. DNA for the CDR3: TGTGCCAGCAGCTTAAATCCAGGGATGAACGCTGAAGCTTTCTTT. As protein: CASSLNPGMNAEAFF.

V and J are TRBV28 and TRBJ1-2; 9 bases are a match to TRBD1. The CDR3 is made up of 15 amino acids. Germline CDR1 and CDR2: MDHEN and SYDVKM. Trimming at V came to 7 bases and at J to 7 bases, leaving 13 bases not matched to a gene. As DNA, the CDR3 is TGTGCCAGCACCCCCCCCATAGGGACAGGGAGTGGCTACACCTTC. Translation gives CASTPPIGTGSGYTF.

The chain couples TRBV7-2 to TRBJ2-1, with 10 bases fitting TRBD2. The CDR3 loop spans 15 amino acids. Losses at the gene ends were 1 base for V and 7 bases for J; bases not matched to a gene: 4. Germline V gene lookup returns CDR1 SGHTA and CDR2 FQGNSA. The CDR3 nucleotides read TGTGCCAGCAGCTTAGTTAGCGGGAGGACGAATGAGCAGTTCTTC. It translates to CASSLVSGRTNEQFF.

There are a few counts of this clone. The same CDR3 can be traced to other DNA sequences in this sample. The chain couples TRBV29-1 to TRBJ2-1; 10 positions agree with TRBD1. The CDR3 loop spans 13 amino acids. In germline, CDR1 is SQVTM, CDR2 ANQGSEA. The ends lost 4 bases at V and 3 bases at J; junction bases unmatched: 0. CDR3 nucleotides: TGCAGCGTTGGGACAGGGGGCTACAATGAGCAGTTCTTC. Its protein is CSVGTGGYNEQFF.

The V gene is TRBV7-6, the J gene TRBJ2-3; 10 bases are shared with TRBD2. V lost 5 bases, J lost 8 bases, and 16 bases stayed unmatched. This CDR3 has 17 amino acids. Germline CDR1 is SGHVS and CDR2 is FNYEAQ. CDR3: CASSPQSIAGGGGTQYF. The DNA of the CDR3 is TGTGCCAGCAGCCCCCAGTCCATAGCGGGGGGTGGTGGTACGCAGTATTTT.

This chain joins TRBV11-3 and TRBJ2-3; 14 bases fit TRBD2. J lost 4 bases, V lost 5 bases, and 2 bases had no gene match. This CDR3 is 15 amino acids long. Germline lookup yields CDR1 SGHNT and CDR2 YENEEA. In nucleotides, the CDR3 is TGTGCCAGCAGCGAGACTAGCGGGAGGGCAGATACGCAGTATTTT. Translation: CASSETSGRADTQYF.

The chain couples TRBV2 to TRBJ2-1; 11 nucleotides match TRBD2. This CDR3 comprises 15 residues. Looked up from germline, CDR1 is SNHLY and CDR2 is FYNNEI. Trimming took 0 bases from V and 9 from J; bases not matched to a gene: 4. CDR3 region: CASSEALLAGGEQFF. As DNA, the CDR3 is TGTGCCAGCAGTGAAGCGCTTCTAGCGGGAGGTGAGCAGTTCTTC.

The chain uses TRBV7-8 and TRBJ2-1, with 11 bases aligning to TRBD2. The CDR3 spans 16 residues. J lost 3 bases, V lost 5 bases, and 6 bases had no gene match. Germline V lookup: CDR1 SGHVS, CDR2 FQNEAQ. Here the CDR3 DNA reads TGTGCCAGCAGCCCCCGACTAGCGGGAATCTACAATGAGCAGTTCTTC. Its protein is CASSPRLAGIYNEQFF.

This rearrangement joins TRBV10-3 to TRBJ1-6; D uncertain. This CDR3 contains 14 residues. Germline CDR1 is ENHRY and CDR2 is SYGVKD. Trimming pared 6 bases from V and 10 bases from J, leaving 16 bases between. In nucleotides, the CDR3 is TGTGCCATCAGCACGGACTTTTCTCGGTCACCCCTCCACTTT. It specifies CAISTDFSRSPLHF.

The chain combines TRBV28 with TRBJ1-1; TRBD1 matches 7 bases. The germline V gene encodes CDR1 MDHEN and CDR2 SYDVKM. Trimming removed 1 base from V and 0 bases from J; junction bases left unmatched: 8. The CDR3 spans 17 residues. The CDR3, as DNA: TGTGCCAGCAGTTTATCCCGGACAGGAAACATGAACACTGAAGCTTTCTTT. This gives the protein CASSLSRTGNMNTEAFF.

This clone was seen only once. The V gene is TRBV7-9, the J gene TRBJ2-1; 11 bases are shared with TRBD2. This CDR3 is 18 amino acids long. Germline V gives CDR1 SEHNR, CDR2 FQNEAQ (reference sequence). V trimming: 4 bases; J trimming: 8 bases; junction bases outside the gene matches: 16. CDR3 DNA sequence: TGTGCCAGCAGCTCCTATATAGCGGGAGGGCAGTTTAGGGATGAGCAGTTCTTC. Amino acid sequence: CASSSYIAGGQFRDEQFF.

The gene calls are TRBV13 and TRBJ2-7, with TRBD1 as a possible D gene (5 bases). V was pared by 5 bases and J by 2 bases, with 13 bases between. The CDR3 is 14 residues long. CDR1 is PRHDT, CDR2 FYEKMQ, per germline (reference sequence). The CDR3 sequence is CASSPRDRAYEQYF. CDR3 bases: TGTGCCAGCAGCCCCCGCGACAGAGCCTACGAGCAGTACTTC.

The CDR3 protein is CASSLDRGQTEAFF. The CDR3 DNA reads TGCGCCAGCAGCTTGGACAGGGGGCAAACTGAAGCTTTCTTT. This chain joins TRBV5-1 and TRBJ1-1, with 9 bases aligning to TRBD1. CDR1 is SGHRS and CDR2 is YFSETQ in the germline V gene. Unmatched junction bases numbered 2, after V lost 0 bases and J lost 5 bases. The CDR3 contains 14 residues.

V and J are TRBV11-2 and TRBJ2-3, with TRBD2 matching 7 bases. CDR1 and CDR2 (germline): SGHAT, FQNNGV. V dropped 1 base and J dropped 2; count of bases not matched to a gene: 6. This CDR3 is 16 amino acids long. Written as DNA, the CDR3 is TGTGCCAGCAGCTTAGGTGGCGGGAGCGTCACAGATACGCAGTATTTT. As protein: CASSLGGGSVTDTQYF.

This chain uses TRBV2 with TRBJ1-5, with a possible D match to TRBD1 (6 bases). The length of the CDR3 is 14 residues. V dropped 2 bases and J dropped 4 bases, with 9 bases sitting between them. In germline, CDR1 is SNHLY, CDR2 FYNNEI. CDR3 sequence: CASSERGGNQPQHF. In nucleotides, the CDR3 is TGTGCCAGCAGTGAAAGGGGGGGAAATCAGCCCCAGCATTTT.

The chain is built from TRBV5-1 and TRBJ2-1; D is uncertain. This CDR3 region has 14 residues. V lost 0 bases and J 4 bases, leaving 8 bases between the germline ends. Per the germline V gene, CDR1 is SGHRS and CDR2 is YFSETQ. DNA of the CDR3: TGCGCCAGCAGCTTGGTATCTAGGTACAATGAGCAGTTCTTC. Encoded protein: CASSLVSRYNEQFF.

The chain recombines TRBV4-1 with TRBJ2-3; 9 nucleotides align to TRBD1. Unmatched junction bases numbered 3, after V lost 1 base and J lost 4 bases. CDR1 MGHRA and CDR2 YSYEKL come from the germline V gene. The CDR3 runs to 15 residues. This CDR3 reads CASSQGDRAPDTQYF. The CDR3 nucleotides are TGCGCCAGCAGCCAAGGGGACAGGGCCCCAGATACGCAGTATTTT.

The chain couples TRBV4-1 to TRBJ1-2; no clear D. Germline V gene data show CDR1 as MGHRA and CDR2 as YSYEKL. Trimming cost V 3 bases and J 7 bases, with 12 bases left between them. CDR3 size: 13 residues. The CDR3 loop is CASSHNRDFGYTF. In DNA form, the CDR3 reads TGCGCCAGCAGCCATAACCGGGATTTTGGCTACACCTTC.

The CDR3 bases are TGTGCCAGCACCCCTCAGGGGTACCTAAGTGATGAGCAGTTCTTC. Protein sequence: CASTPQGYLSDEQFF. The chain recombines TRBV28 with TRBJ2-1; possibly TRBD1 for D (6 bases). CDR1 and CDR2 from the germline V gene are MDHEN and SYDVKM. The V and J ends lost 7 bases and 8 bases respectively, with 21 bases between them. CDR3 size: 15 residues. The complete variable domain, with remaining parts taken from reference TRBV28 and TRBJ2-1, reads DVKVTQSSRYLVKRTGEKVFLECVQDMDHENMFWYRQDPGLGLRLIYFSYDVKMKEKGDIPEGYSVSREKKERFSLILESASTNQTSMYLCASTPQGYLSDEQFFGPGTRLTVL.

This clone was observed once. The chain has TRBV19 and TRBJ2-7, with 7 positions matching TRBD1. Trimming at V came to 6 bases and at J to 3 bases, leaving 8 bases not matched to a gene. Germline-derived CDR1 and CDR2 are LNHDA and SQIVND (reference sequence). This CDR3 has 14 amino acids. In DNA, the CDR3 is TGTGCCAGTAGCCGACAGGGAGACTTCTACGAGCAGTACTTC. The encoded protein is CASSRQGDFYEQYF.

This clone was picked up a small number of times. The rearrangement uses TRBV6-4 and TRBJ2-2, with a tentative D call TRBD1 (6 bases). The CDR3 sequence is 16 residues long. V shed 2 bases and J shed 3 bases, with 13 bases lying between them. The germline V gene encodes CDR1 MRHNA and CDR2 SNTAGT. This CDR3 reads CASSDRGEGDTGELFF. CDR3 nucleotide sequence: TGTGCCAGCAGTGACCGGGGTGAGGGGGACACCGGGGAGCTGTTTTTT.

This chain links TRBV7-9 with TRBJ2-7, with a tentative D call TRBD1 (5 bases). Trimming pared 2 bases from V and 3 bases from J, leaving 14 bases between. The CDR3 sequence is 15 residues long. Germline V lookup: CDR1 SEHNR, CDR2 FQNEAQ (reference sequence). CDR3 bases: TGTGCCAGCAGCTTATCGCAGGGAATCAACTACGAGCAGTACTTC. Residues: CASSLSQGINYEQYF.